The 9 T cell receptor beta chains presented below share a single source sample, sequenced in a study of regulatory dendritic cells for organ transplantation. Their antigens remain unidentified. CFSE-labeled sorted T cells met regulatory or mature dendritic cells for roughly 5 days. Generated by immunoSEQ multiplex PCR, the TCRdb table keeps only in-frame clones and is missing some. The sample gives fewer than 8,500 clones, over 60% of which show up once; around 3.8% is in the top ten. Sequenced material: memory CD4+ T cells from blood cultured with dendritic cells. Sample subset: CD45RO+ memory T cells. These receptors were taken from a human donor in good health.

This chain uses TRBV6-1 with TRBJ2-6; D gene ambiguous. There are 13 residues in the CDR3. Trimming shortened V by 10 bases and J by 2 bases, and 9 bases separated the two germline ends. Germline values: CDR1 MNHNS, CDR2 SASEGT. CDR3 amino acids: CATFRAGANVLTF. As DNA, the CDR3 is TGTGCCACCTTTAGAGCTGGGGCCAACGTCCTGACTTTC.

Relative to its sample, this clone is medium-sized. This rearrangement joins TRBV5-1 to TRBJ2-5, with D possibly matching TRBD2 (5 bases). V was cut by 4 bases and J by 4 bases, with 17 bases left in between. CDR1 SGHRS and CDR2 YFSETQ come from the germline V gene. The CDR3 spans 15 residues. The CDR3 is CASSAGASISETQYF. CDR3 nucleotide sequence: TGCGCCAGCAGCGCTGGTGCTAGCATATCAGAGACCCAGTACTTC.

The chain uses TRBV10-3 and TRBJ2-1; no definite D call. The CDR3 runs 12 residues. Germline-derived CDR1 and CDR2 are ENHRY and SYGVKD. V lost 10 bases to trimming and J lost 9 bases, with 16 bases between them. CDR3 nucleotides: TGTGCCACCAACTTCCTTGGCGGTGAGCAGTTCTTC. Residues: CATNFLGGEQFF.

The chain joins TRBV27 to TRBJ1-1; TRBD1 agrees at 7 bases. The CDR3 length is 14 residues. Germline V gene data show CDR1 as MNHEY and CDR2 as SMNVEV (reference sequence). V was pared by 6 bases and J by 1 base, with 5 bases of the junction left unmatched. CDR3 in amino acids: CASRTDRPNTEAFF. Written as DNA, the CDR3 is TGTGCCAGCAGGACGGACAGGCCGAACACTGAAGCTTTCTTT.

The CDR3 DNA sequence: TGCGCCAGCAGCCCCAGCGAGTGGGGGCAGGAGACCCAGTACTTC. Its protein is CASSPSEWGQETQYF. This chain connects TRBV4-1 to TRBJ2-5, with a possible D match to TRBD1 (6 bases). The V end was cut by 4 bases, the J end by 5 bases, with 17 bases between. Per germline, CDR1 MGHRA and CDR2 YSYEKL. The CDR3 consists of 15 residues.

This clone was counted between two and nine times. The chain uses TRBV7-9 and TRBJ2-1; the D gene is possibly TRBD2 (6 bases). Trimming removed 5 bases from V and 5 bases from J, with 19 bases in between. This CDR3 comprises 16 residues. Germline V CDR1 and CDR2: SEHNR, FQNEAQ (reference sequence). CDR3 bases: TGTGCCAGCAGCAGAGGGACTCTCACAAGAGACAATGAGCAGTTCTTC. Residues: CASSRGTLTRDNEQFF.

This chain uses TRBV19 with TRBJ2-1; TRBD2 agrees at 8 bases. CDR3 size: 17 residues. V shed 3 bases and J 1 base; nucleotides not matched to a gene: 8. Germline-derived CDR1 and CDR2 are LNHDA and SQIVND (reference sequence). CDR3 amino acids: CASSISRGAKSYNEQFF. The CDR3, as DNA: TGTGCCAGTAGTATCTCGCGGGGGGCCAAATCCTACAATGAGCAGTTCTTC.

This clone was seen a few times. This chain joins TRBV28 and TRBJ1-6; the D gene is possibly TRBD1 (5 bases). Trimming removed 5 bases from V and 9 bases from J, with 17 bases in between. Germline V gene lookup returns CDR1 MDHEN and CDR2 SYDVKM. This CDR3 region has 15 residues. CDR3 residues: CASSPGGGGSSPLHF. The CDR3, as DNA: TGTGCCAGCAGTCCTGGGGGGGGAGGAAGTTCACCCCTCCACTTT.

The J gene is TRBJ1-1, the V gene TRBV7-2; D gene ambiguous. The CDR3 covers 13 residues. Germline V lookup: CDR1 SGHTA, CDR2 FQGNSA. V dropped 6 bases and J dropped 0 bases, with 8 bases sitting between them. CDR3 DNA: TGTGCCAGCAGTCAAGACATGAACACTGAAGCTTTCTTT. Translating it yields CASSQDMNTEAFF. The full variable domain, completed using reference TRBV7-2 and TRBJ1-1, is GAGVSQSPSNKVTEKGKDVELRCDPISGHTALYWYRQSLGQGLEFLIYFQGNSAPDKSGLPSDRFSAERTGGSVSTLTIQRTQQEDSAVYLCASSQDMNTEAFFGQGTRLTVV.